These T cell receptor beta chains were read from a single sample in a study of naive and memory T cell subsets. TCRdb re-called the UMI-ligation and nested PCR reads with MiXCR, one entry per CDR3 protein. Among about 100,000 distinct CDR3 sequences, roughly 15% were seen once, and the ten largest hold 2.5% to 3%. The sequenced sample consisted of naive CD8+ T cells from blood. The receptor set was obtained from a human donor in good health. Both conserved end residues are part of each CDR3. D genes are given only for firm matches. A row's size may be missing; if present it is once, few, many or a size class.

D	V	J	size	CDR3
-	TRBV5-5	TRBJ2-2	-	CASSRLEELRELFF
-	TRBV12-3/TRBV12-4	TRBJ2-3	few	CASSKGHDPHTQYF
-	TRBV6-1	TRBJ1-1	few	CAVDLLALRLNTEAFF
-	TRBV20-1	TRBJ2-6	many	CSASEPLGANVLTF
TRBD1	TRBV27	TRBJ1-1	-	CASSPWTGPGTEAFF
-	TRBV4-3	TRBJ2-7	many	CASSQDVRQRYEQYF
-	TRBV4-3	TRBJ2-7	-	CASSQETGDSYEQYF
TRBD2	TRBV4-2	TRBJ2-7	-	CASSQERGGRASSEQYF
-	TRBV11-1	TRBJ2-2	many	CASSLEIQITGELFF
-	TRBV28	TRBJ2-1	-	CASSLVVDQFF
-	TRBV27	TRBJ2-7	-	CASSSPDEQYF
TRBD2	TRBV11-2	TRBJ2-7	few	CASSLSVAASGETGTYEQYF
TRBD2	TRBV5-6	TRBJ2-1	few	CASSLLANEQFF
-	TRBV3-1	TRBJ2-1	few	CASSQPSNSYNEQFF
-	TRBV7-9	TRBJ1-1	few	CASSLGGLPEAFF
-	TRBV12-3/TRBV12-4	TRBJ2-5	many	CASSTTSDQETQYF